What follows is one T cell receptor (beta chain) and its context. What it binds is not known. These data originate in a study of pediatric ulcerative colitis. Study-wide context: Fewer than ten patients showed pancolitis and two showed left-sided colitis.

The repertoire was sequenced with immunoSEQ multiplex PCR; TCRdb's copy has only in-frame clones and lacks some. The table lists fewer than 30,000 clones, approximately 71% of them singletons. During colonoscopy, one to two rectal pinch biopsies were collected. Findings and caveats of the study: Ulcerative colitis patients shared more blood-rectal clones than controls. A couple of rectal CDR3 clonotypes occurred in all ulcerative colitis patients. A couple of patients' blood samples yielded substantially fewer templates.

The CDR3 runs to 14 residues. V was pared by 8 bases and J by 7 bases, with 12 bases of the junction left unmatched. CDR1 and CDR2 (germline): MNHNS, SASEGT. The chain carries TRBV6-1 and TRBJ2-7, with 9 positions matching TRBD2. Input material: gut tissue. The sequence came from a boy aged 5-17 years with severe ulcerative colitis. The CDR3 here is CASWGASGAREQYF. The CDR3 DNA sequence: TGTGCCAGCTGGGGGGCTAGCGGGGCCCGAGAGCAGTACTTC.